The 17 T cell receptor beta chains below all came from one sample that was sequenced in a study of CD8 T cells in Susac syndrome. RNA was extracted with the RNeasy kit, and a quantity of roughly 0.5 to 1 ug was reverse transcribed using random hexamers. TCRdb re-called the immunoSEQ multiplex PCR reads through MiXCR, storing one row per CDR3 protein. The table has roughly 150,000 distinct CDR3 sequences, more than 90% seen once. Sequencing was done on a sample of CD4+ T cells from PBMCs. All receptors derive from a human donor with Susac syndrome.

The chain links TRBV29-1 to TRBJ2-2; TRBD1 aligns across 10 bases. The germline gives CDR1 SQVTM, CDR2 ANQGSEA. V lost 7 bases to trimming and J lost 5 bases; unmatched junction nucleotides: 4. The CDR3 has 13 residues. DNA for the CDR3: TGCAGCGGGGGACAGGGGAGGACCGGGGAGCTGTTTTTT. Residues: CSGGQGRTGELFF.

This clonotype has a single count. As DNA, the CDR3 is TGCAGTGCGCGTCGAGGTGGCGGGAGAGGTGAGCAGTTCTTC. As protein: CSARRGGGRGEQFF. This sequence joins TRBV20-1 and TRBJ2-1, with TRBD2 identical over 7 bases. Germline values: CDR1 DFQATT, CDR2 SNEGSKA (reference sequence). The V gene end was trimmed by 6 bases and the J gene end by 9 bases; junction bases not matched to a gene: 14. There are 14 residues in the CDR3.

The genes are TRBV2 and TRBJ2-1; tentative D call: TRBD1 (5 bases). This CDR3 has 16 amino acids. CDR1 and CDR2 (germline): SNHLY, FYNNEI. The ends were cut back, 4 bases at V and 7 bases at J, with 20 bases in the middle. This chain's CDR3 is CASSGHVLGHRNEQFF. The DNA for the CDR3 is TGTGCCAGCAGTGGGCACGTCCTCGGACATAGGAATGAGCAGTTCTTC.

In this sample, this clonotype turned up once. The CDR3 nucleotides read TGCAGCGTTGATGCGTTTGGAAAACTGTTTTTT. As protein: CSVDAFGKLFF. The chain couples TRBV29-1 to TRBJ1-4; D not certain. The CDR3 extends over 11 amino acids. The V gene's germline CDR1 is SQVTM and CDR2 ANQGSEA. V lost 3 bases to trimming and J lost 10 bases, with 9 bases between them.

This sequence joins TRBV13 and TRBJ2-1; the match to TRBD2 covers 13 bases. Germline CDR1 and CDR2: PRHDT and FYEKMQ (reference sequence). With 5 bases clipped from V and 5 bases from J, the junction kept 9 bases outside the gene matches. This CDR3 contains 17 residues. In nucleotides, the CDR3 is TGTGCCAGCAGCCTTTTGGGAGGACTAGCGGGGGACAATGAGCAGTTCTTC. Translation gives CASSLLGGLAGDNEQFF.

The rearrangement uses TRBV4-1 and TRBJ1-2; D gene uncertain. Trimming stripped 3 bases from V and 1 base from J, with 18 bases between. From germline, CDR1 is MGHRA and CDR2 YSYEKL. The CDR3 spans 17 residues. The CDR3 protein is CASSHELSTGVNYGYTF. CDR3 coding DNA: TGCGCCAGCAGCCATGAATTGAGTACCGGGGTTAACTATGGCTACACCTTC.

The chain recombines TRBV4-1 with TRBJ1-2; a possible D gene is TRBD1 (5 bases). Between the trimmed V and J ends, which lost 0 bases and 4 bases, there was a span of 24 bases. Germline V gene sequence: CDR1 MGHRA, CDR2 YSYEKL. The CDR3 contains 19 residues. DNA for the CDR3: TGCGCCAGCAGCCAAGATTTGGGATCCGGGACTCCACGAGGCTATGGCTACACCTTC. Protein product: CASSQDLGSGTPRGYGYTF.

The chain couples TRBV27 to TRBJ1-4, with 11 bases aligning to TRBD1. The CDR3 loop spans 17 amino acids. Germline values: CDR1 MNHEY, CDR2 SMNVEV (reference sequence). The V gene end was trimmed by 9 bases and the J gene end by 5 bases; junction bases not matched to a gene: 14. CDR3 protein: CARIPHGTGGRNEKLFF. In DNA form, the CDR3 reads TGTGCCAGAATACCCCACGGGACAGGGGGACGGAATGAAAAACTGTTTTTT. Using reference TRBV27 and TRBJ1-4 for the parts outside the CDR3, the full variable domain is EAQVTQNPRYLITVTGKKLTVTCSQNMNHEYMSWYRQDPGLGLRQIYYSMNVEVTDKGDVPEGYKVSRKEKRNFPLILESPSPNQTSLYFCARIPHGTGGRNEKLFFGSGTQLSVL.

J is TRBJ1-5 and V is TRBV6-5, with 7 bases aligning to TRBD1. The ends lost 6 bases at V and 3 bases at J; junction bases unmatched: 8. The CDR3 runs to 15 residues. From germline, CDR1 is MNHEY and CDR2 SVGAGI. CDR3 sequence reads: CASRDSTGFNQPQHF. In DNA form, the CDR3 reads TGTGCCAGCAGGGACTCGACAGGGTTCAATCAGCCCCAGCATTTT.

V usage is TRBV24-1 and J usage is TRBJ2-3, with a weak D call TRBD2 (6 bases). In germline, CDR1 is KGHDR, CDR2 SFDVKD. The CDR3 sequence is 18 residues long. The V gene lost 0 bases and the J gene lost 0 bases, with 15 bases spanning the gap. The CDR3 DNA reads TGTGCCACCAGTGATTTGGTAGTCCGGGAGTCGAGCACAGATACGCAGTATTTT. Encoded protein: CATSDLVVRESSTDTQYF.

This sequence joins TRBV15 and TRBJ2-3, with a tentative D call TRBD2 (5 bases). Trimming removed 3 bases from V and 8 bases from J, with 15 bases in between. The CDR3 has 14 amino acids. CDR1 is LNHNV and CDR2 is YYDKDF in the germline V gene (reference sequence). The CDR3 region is CATSREDPSGTQYF. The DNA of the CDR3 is TGTGCCACCAGCAGGGAGGACCCTTCGGGTACGCAGTATTTT.

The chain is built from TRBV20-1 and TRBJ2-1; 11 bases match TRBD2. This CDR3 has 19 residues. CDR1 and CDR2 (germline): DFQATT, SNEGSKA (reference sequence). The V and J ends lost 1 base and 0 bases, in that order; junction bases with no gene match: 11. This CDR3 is CSARVGLAGGPSSYNEQFF. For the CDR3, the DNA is TGCAGTGCTAGAGTTGGGCTAGCGGGAGGCCCGAGCTCCTACAATGAGCAGTTCTTC.

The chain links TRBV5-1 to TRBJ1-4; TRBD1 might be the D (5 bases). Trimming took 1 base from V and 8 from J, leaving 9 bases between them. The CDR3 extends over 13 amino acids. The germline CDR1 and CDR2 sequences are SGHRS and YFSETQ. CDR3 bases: TGCGCCAGCAGCTTGAGTTGGGGGGAAAAACTGTTTTTT. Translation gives CASSLSWGEKLFF.

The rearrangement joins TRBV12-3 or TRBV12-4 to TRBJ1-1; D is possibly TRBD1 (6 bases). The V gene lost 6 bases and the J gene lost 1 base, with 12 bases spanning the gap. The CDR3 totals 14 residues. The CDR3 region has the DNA TGTGCCAGCAGGCCGACAGGTCAGAACACTGAAGCTTTCTTT. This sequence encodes CASRPTGQNTEAFF.

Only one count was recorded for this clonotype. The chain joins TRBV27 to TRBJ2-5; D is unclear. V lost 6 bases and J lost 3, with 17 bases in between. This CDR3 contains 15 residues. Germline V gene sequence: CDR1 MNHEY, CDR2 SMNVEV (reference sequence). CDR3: CASSQPGFGEETQYF. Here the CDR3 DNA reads TGTGCCAGCAGCCAGCCCGGTTTTGGGGAAGAGACCCAGTACTTC.

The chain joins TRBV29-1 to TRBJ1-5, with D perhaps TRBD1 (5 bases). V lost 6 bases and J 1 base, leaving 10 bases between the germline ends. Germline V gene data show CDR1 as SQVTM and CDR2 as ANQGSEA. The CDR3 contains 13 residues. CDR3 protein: CSVGRGSNQPQHF. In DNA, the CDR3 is TGCAGCGTGGGTCGGGGGAGCAATCAGCCCCAGCATTTT.

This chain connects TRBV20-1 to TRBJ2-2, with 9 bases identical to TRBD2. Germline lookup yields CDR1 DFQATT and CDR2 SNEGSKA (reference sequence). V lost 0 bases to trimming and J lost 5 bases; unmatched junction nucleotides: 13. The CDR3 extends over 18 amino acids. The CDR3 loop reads CSARDQRRGAGGTGELFF. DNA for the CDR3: TGCAGTGCTAGAGATCAGCGGCGGGGAGCGGGGGGAACCGGGGAGCTGTTTTTT.